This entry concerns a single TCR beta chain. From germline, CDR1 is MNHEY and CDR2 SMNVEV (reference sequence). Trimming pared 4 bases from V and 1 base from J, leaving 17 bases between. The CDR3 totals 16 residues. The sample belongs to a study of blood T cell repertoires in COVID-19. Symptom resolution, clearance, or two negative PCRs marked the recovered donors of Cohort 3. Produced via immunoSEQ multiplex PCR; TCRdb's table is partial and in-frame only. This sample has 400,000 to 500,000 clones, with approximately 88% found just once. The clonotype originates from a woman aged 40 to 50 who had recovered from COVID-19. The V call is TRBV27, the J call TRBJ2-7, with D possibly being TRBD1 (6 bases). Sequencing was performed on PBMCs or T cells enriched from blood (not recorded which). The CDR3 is CASSSWGTPVSYEQYF. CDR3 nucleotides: TGTGCCAGCAGTTCCTGGGGGACACCGGTATCCTACGAGCAGTACTTC.